This TCR beta chain is drawn from a study of shared clonotypes between healthy human individuals (dated by TCRdb to 2020 to 2022). Looking at the study overall: A couple of women and three men aged 18 to 49 years were included in the cohort. For each donor, CD4 naive and CD4 memory were each given three plates, CD8 naive was given two plates, and CD8 memory was given one plate. To estimate repertoire size and how much clonotypes are shared between individuals, the study performed deep sequencing of blood TCR repertoires from a handful of healthy adults. Different laboratories and diverse techniques were used to prepare libraries and sequence TCR repertoires, to increase sequencing depth and limit assay-specific biases. Per donor, leukapheresis produced somewhere between about 0.85 and 8.9 billion PBMCs. Study-wide conclusions, independent of this receptor: Pairwise subsampling indicated that sequencing depth was expected to affect the degree of clonotype sharing among donors. Sharing across several donors was observed for 4.5% to 6.5% of naive CD4, under 4% of naive CD8, about 2.3% of memory CD4, and about 0.38% of memory CD8 clonotypes. Compared with non-shared clonotypes, clonotypes shared by all four sorted-subset donors had higher generation probabilities. Even with the large sequencing depth, rarefaction of the sorted-subset datasets indicated that sequencing was incomplete. Sampling was limited to blood, and TCR repertoires in tissue likely differ from TCR repertoires in blood. Because the study included only a small number of donors, the genetic and exposure-history diversity represented was limited. Naive subsets generally had larger estimated clonotype richness than memory subsets did.

The donors were healthy, HIV-negative adults who had no recently reported acute infections or vaccinations. Only Caucasian adults living in Nashville, Tennessee, USA were represented among the donors. Magnetic negative selection was used to enrich CD4+ T cells, after which naive cells were positively selected on CD45RA and the negative fraction became the memory subset. Blood was obtained by leukapheresis, after which PBMCs were separated by Ficoll-Histopaque density gradient centrifugation and cryopreserved in liquid nitrogen vapor phase. Purity and quantity of every magnetically sorted T cell population were checked by analytical flow cytometry. Genomic DNA was isolated from each sorted fraction and quantified by UV absorbance on a Nanodrop 2000c. Using the deep immunoSEQ assay, multiplex PCR amplified TCR CDR3 regions from genomic DNA. Extracted genomic DNA from each cell subset was distributed evenly across all wells of several immunoSEQ 96-well plates, and each plate was treated as a replicate. For sorted subsets, about 220 ng of genomic DNA, equivalent to around 31,000 T cell genomes, went into each replicate PCR. Purified libraries were measured with a Qubit 3.0 fluorometer, size-checked on a Bioanalyzer 2100, and measured again with the KAPA Library Quantification kit. Every immunoSEQ 96-well plate was sequenced on a dedicated single-read 150-cycle Illumina NextSeq 550 flow cell. The authors processed their data as follows. Because the immunoSEQ output included only junctional sequences and no quality scores, the filtering could not be the same as the filtering used for full-length reads. Sequences were annotated with PyIR, a Python wrapper for IgBLAST v1.9, using IMGT germline references to assign V/J genes and CDR3. Any read was removed if the V/J assignment was weak (E-value above 1e-6), the CDR3 was missing, or the read contained stop codons, out-of-frame junctions, or ambiguous translated residues. V3J clonotypes were defined as sequences sharing an identical inferred V gene, J gene, and CDR3 amino acid sequence. The percentage overlap between two repertoires was calculated by dividing the number of shared unique clonotypes by the size of the smaller repertoire. Richness of each repertoire was evaluated using RTK rarefaction, the Chao1 estimator, and Recon v2.1 estimates of unobserved clonotypes. For all TCRbeta clonotypes obtained by the gDNA method from a handful of donors, generation probabilities were computed with OLGA. Drawn from immuneACCESS, this table holds only the in-frame rearrangements with V and J called that TCRdb kept. Clones are partly lost; checked studies trace under half to an unresolved V gene and leave the rest unexplained. V and J calls and clone size are as listed in that table; D and trimming were resolved from the DNA. The sample has roughly 1,600,000 clones on record, approximately 98.5% of them singletons. The top ten clones comprise approximately 0.4% of the sample.

Points on this clone: No cognate antigen has been identified for it. Qualities for individual bases were not recorded, and no much larger clone is one base off.

V gives up 4 bases and J gives up 7 bases, and the segment between their germline ends measures 17 bases. Including cysteine and phenylalanine, the CDR3 has 14 amino acids. This entry keeps only the CDR3 DNA: 42 bases, framed from base 1. Per the germline V gene, SGHDT is the CDR1 and YYEEEE is the CDR2. The receptor was derived from a man aged 25-45 years in good health. The sequenced sample was naive CD4+ T cells sorted from blood. The cell subset or site label for this specimen denotes: CD45RA+ positively selected. The chain is encoded by TRBV5-6 joined to TRBJ1-2; the D gene assignment is ambiguous. This receptor carries the CDR3 CASSPRTALGGYTF. The DNA sequence is TGTGCCAGCAGCCCCCGGACGGCCTTAGGTGGCTACACCTTC. Outside the CDR3, residues come from the reference TRBV5-6 and TRBJ1-2 proteins, so the full variable domain is: DAGVTQSPTHLIKTRGQQVTLRCSPKSGHDTVSWYQQALGQGPQFIFQYYEEEERQRGNFPDRFSGHQFPNYSSELNVNALLLGDSALYLCASSPRTALGGYTFGSGTRLTVV.